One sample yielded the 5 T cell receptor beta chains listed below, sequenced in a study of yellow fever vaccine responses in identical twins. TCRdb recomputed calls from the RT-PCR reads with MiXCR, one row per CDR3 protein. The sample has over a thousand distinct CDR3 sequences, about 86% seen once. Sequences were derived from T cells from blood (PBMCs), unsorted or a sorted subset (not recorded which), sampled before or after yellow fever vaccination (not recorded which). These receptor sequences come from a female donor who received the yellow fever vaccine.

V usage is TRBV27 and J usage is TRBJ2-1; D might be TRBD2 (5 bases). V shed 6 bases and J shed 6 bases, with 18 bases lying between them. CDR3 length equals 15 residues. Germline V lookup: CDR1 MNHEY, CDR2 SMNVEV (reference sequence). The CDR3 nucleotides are TGTGCCAGCAGCATTGGGCCTAGCCCGGGCAATGAGCAGTTCTTC. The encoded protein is CASSIGPSPGNEQFF.

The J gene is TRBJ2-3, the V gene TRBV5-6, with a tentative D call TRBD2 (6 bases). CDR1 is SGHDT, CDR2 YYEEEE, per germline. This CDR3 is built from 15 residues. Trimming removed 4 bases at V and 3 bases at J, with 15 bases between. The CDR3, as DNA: TGTGCCAGCAGCCACGCTGGCGGGACGACAGATACGCAGTATTTT. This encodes CASSHAGGTTDTQYF.

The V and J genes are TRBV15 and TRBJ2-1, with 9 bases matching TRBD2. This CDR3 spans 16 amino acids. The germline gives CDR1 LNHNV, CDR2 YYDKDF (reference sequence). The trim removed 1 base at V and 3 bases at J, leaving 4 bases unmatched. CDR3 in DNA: TGTGCCACCAGCAGAGCGTTAGCGGGAGTCTACAATGAGCAGTTCTTC. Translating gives CATSRALAGVYNEQFF.

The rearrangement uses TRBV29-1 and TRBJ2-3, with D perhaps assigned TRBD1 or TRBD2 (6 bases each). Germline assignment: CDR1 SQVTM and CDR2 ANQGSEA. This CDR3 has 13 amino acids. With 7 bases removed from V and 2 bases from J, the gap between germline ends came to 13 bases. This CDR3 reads CSAMGGSTDTQYF. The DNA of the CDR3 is TGCAGCGCCATGGGGGGCTCCACAGATACGCAGTATTTT.

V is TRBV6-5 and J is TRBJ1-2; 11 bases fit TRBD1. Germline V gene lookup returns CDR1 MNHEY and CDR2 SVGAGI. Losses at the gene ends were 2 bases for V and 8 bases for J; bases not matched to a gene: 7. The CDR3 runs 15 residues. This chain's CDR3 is CASSYATGTGGGYTF. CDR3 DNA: TGTGCCAGCAGTTACGCTACAGGGACAGGGGGGGGCTACACCTTC.